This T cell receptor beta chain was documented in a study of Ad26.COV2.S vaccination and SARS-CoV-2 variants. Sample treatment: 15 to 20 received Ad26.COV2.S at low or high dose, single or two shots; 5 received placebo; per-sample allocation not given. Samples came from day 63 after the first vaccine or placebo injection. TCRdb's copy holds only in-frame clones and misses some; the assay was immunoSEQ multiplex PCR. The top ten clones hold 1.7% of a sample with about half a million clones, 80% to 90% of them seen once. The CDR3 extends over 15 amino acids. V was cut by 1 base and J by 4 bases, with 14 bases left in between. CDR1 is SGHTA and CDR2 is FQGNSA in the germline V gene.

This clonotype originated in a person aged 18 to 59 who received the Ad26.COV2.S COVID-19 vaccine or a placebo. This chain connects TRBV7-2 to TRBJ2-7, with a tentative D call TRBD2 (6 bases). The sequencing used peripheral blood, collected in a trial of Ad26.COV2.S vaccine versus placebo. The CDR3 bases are TGTGCCAGCAGCTTAGGTATAAGCGGGCTTTACGAGCAGTACTTC. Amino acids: CASSLGISGLYEQYF.